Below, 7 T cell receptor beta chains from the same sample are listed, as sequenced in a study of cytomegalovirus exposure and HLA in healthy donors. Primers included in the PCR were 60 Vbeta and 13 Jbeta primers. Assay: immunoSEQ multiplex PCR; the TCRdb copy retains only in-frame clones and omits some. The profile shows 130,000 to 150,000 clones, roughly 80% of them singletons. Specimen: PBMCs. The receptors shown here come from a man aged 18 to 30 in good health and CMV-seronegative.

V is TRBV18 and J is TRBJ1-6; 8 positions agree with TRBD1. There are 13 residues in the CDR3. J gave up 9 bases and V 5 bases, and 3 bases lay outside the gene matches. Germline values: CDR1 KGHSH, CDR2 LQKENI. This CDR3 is CASSLGQASPLHF. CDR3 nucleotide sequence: TGTGCCAGCTCATTGGGACAGGCTTCACCCCTCCACTTT. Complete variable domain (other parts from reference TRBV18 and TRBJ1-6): NAGVMQNPRHLVRRRGQEARLRCSPMKGHSHVYWYRQLPEEGLKFMVYLQKENIIDESGMPKERFSAEFPKEGPSILRIQQVVRGDSAAYFCASSLGQASPLHFGNGTRLTVT.

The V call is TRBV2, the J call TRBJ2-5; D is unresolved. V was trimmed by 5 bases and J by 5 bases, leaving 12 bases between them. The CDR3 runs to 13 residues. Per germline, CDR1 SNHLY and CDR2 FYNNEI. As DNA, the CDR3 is TGTGCCAGCAGTCCTAATCTCCGGGAGACCCAGTACTTC. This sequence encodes CASSPNLRETQYF. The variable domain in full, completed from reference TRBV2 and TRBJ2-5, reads EPEVTQTPSHQVTQMGQEVILRCVPISNHLYFYWYRQILGQKVEFLVSFYNNEISEKSEIFDDQFSVERPDGSNFTLKIRSTKLEDSAMYFCASSPNLRETQYFGPGTRLLVL.

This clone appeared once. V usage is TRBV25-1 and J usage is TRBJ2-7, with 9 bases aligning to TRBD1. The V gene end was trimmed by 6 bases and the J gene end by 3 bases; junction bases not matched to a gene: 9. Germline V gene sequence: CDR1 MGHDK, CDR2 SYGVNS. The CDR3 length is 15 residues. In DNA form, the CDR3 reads TGTGCCAGCAGCCCATCCCAGGACAGGGGCTACGAGCAGTACTTC. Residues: CASSPSQDRGYEQYF.

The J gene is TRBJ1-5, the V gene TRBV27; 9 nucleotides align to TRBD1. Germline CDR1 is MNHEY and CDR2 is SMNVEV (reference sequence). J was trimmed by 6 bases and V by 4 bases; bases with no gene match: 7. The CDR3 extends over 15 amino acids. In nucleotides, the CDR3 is TGTGCCAGCAGTTCAGACAGGGGGGGGCGTCAGCCCCAGCATTTT. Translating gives CASSSDRGGRQPQHF.

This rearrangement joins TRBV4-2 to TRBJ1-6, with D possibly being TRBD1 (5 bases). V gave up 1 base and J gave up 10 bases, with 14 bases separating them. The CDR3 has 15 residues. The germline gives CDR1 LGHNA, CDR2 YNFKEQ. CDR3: CASSQGGSPLSPLHF. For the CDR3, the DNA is TGTGCCAGCAGCCAAGGGGGCAGTCCTTTATCACCCCTCCACTTT.

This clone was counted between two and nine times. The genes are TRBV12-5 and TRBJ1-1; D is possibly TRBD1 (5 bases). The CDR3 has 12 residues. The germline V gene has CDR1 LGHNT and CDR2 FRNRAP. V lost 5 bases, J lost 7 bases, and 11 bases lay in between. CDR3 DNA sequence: TGTGCTAGTGGTGGAACAGGTGGTGAAGCTTTCTTT. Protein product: CASGGTGGEAFF.

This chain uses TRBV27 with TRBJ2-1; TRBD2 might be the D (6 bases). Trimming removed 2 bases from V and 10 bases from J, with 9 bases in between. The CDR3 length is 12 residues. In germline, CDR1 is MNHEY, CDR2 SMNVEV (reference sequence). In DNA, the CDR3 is TGTGCCAGCAGTTTAAGAGCGGGCGAGCAGTTCTTC. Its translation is CASSLRAGEQFF.